This entry lists 5 T cell receptor beta chains sequenced from one sample in a study of tumor-infiltrating lymphocytes in oesophageal squamous cell carcinoma. One entry per CDR3 protein, called by TCRdb with MiXCR from the PCR reads. Of some 25,000 distinct CDR3 sequences listed, about 40% were seen once; the top ten hold 20% to 25%. Sequencing was performed on esophageal tumor tissue. These receptor sequences come from a male donor with esophageal squamous cell carcinoma.

This clonotype was observed many times. The CDR3: CSARDRTDSYEQYF. CDR3 nucleotide sequence: TGCAGTGCTAGAGACAGGACGGACTCCTACGAGCAGTACTTC. This chain joins TRBV20-1 and TRBJ2-7, with unresolved D. V gave up 0 bases and J gave up 0 bases, with 9 bases separating them. Germline V CDR1 and CDR2: DFQATT, SNEGSKA (reference sequence). The CDR3 has 14 residues.

The CDR3 sequence is CASSLGLLGDRTDTQYF. CDR3 bases: TGTGCCAGCAGCTTAGGGTTGTTGGGGGATCGCACAGATACGCAGTATTTT. The chain joins TRBV7-2 to TRBJ2-3; tentatively, D is TRBD1 or TRBD2 (5 bases each). CDR1 SGHTA and CDR2 FQGNSA come from the germline V gene. The ends were cut back, 1 base at V and 1 base at J, with 15 bases in the middle. The CDR3 contains 17 residues.

This clonotype was seen at least ten times. This clone may be a read error of a much larger clone one base away. V is TRBV12-3 or TRBV12-4 and J is TRBJ2-5; TRBD1 agrees at 10 bases. This CDR3 has 15 residues. With V trimmed by 5 bases and J by 11 bases, 14 bases remained unmatched. CDR3 region: CASSLSGTGANEQYF. The CDR3 nucleotides read TGTGCCAGCAGTCTTAGCGGGACAGGGGCCAATGAGCAGTACTTC.

There are many counts of this clonotype. The chain joins TRBV27 to TRBJ2-3; TRBD1 matches 7 bases. The CDR3 runs 14 residues. Germline CDR1 MNHEY, CDR2 SMNVEV (reference sequence). J gave up 5 bases and V 5 bases, and 7 bases lay outside the gene matches. The CDR3 is CASSKQGLGDTQYF. CDR3 bases: TGTGCCAGCAGTAAACAGGGGCTGGGAGATACGCAGTATTTT.

This clonotype occurred many times. V is TRBV28 and J is TRBJ2-5; D uncertain. Trimming took 5 bases from V and 6 from J, leaving 19 bases between them. From germline, CDR1 is MDHEN and CDR2 SYDVKM. The CDR3 runs 15 residues. The CDR3 sequence is CASSDGNLQGKTQYF. CDR3 sequence (DNA): TGTGCCAGCAGTGACGGCAACCTACAAGGGAAGACCCAGTACTTC.